The clone carrying this T cell receptor beta chain was counted between two and nine times. Its antigen remains unknown. This entry is derived from a study of response to subunit inactivated influenza vaccine. Study findings and constraints: Only a handful of new T cells, the authors suggested, are recruited with each seasonal influenza vaccination.

MiXCR, run by TCRdb on the RT-PCR reads, gives a single entry per CDR3 protein. The sample has about 300,000 distinct CDR3 sequences; around 22% are singletons. V was shortened by 1 base and J by 0 bases, with 16 bases between the two germline ends. Germline V gene sequence: CDR1 LGHNA, CDR2 YNFKEQ. The CDR3 is made up of 18 amino acids. The sequenced sample was PBMCs from blood, obtained 21 months after vaccination. The genes are TRBV4-2 and TRBJ2-1; no reliable D call. This TCR was sampled from a man aged 50 to 69 who received an inactivated influenza vaccine. The CDR3 bases are TGTGCCAGCAGCCAAGCCTACCTCCTATCCCCCTCCTACAATGAGCAGTTCTTC. It codes for CASSQAYLLSPSYNEQFF.